These T cell receptor beta chains were read from a single sample in a study of PD-1 and CTLA-4 blockade in melanoma. The assay was immunoSEQ multiplex PCR, and TCRdb's table has in-frame clones only and misses some. The sample contains 25,000 to 30,000 clones, approximately 91% of which appear only once. Source: CD8+ T cells from peripheral blood, taken before anti-PD-1 treatment. Receptors were obtained from a human donor with melanoma. Each CDR3 is given with its conserved first and last residue. The D gene is left open where the match is weak. Only part of the rows carry a size: once, few, many, or a class if the clone is expanded.

TRBV6-5,-,-,TRBJ1-5,15,TGTGCCAGCAGTTACTCGGGTACAGGAAATCAGCCCCAGCATTTT,CASSYSGTGNQPQHF
TRBV27,-,-,TRBJ2-1,14,TGTGCCAGCAGTTTGCTGGGCAGGTACAATGAGCAGTTCTTC,CASSLLGRYNEQFF
TRBV7-6,TRBD2,-,TRBJ2-2,16,TGTGCCAGCAGCCCTCCACTAGCGGGGGAGGGCGGGGAGCTGTTTTTT,CASSPPLAGEGGELFF
TRBV27,-,-,TRBJ2-5,14,TGTGCCAGCAGTAATCGGGACATCGGAGAGACCCAGTACTTC,CASSNRDIGETQYF
TRBV27,-,-,TRBJ2-5,16,TGTGCCAGCAGTTTATCCTGGGAGGCCGGCCAAGAGACCCAGTACTTC,CASSLSWEAGQETQYF
TRBV6-5,-,-,TRBJ1-1,12,TGTGCCAGCAGTCCCTACGGCCTACAAGCTTTCTTT,CASSPYGLQAFF
TRBV6-4,-,few,TRBJ1-6,15,TGTGCCAGCAGTGACGTGGGGGGATATAATTCACCCCTCCACTTT,CASSDVGGYNSPLHF
TRBV7-9,TRBD1,-,TRBJ2-1,13,TGTGCCAGCGAGGATCAGGGGGCTTTCGAGCAGTTCTTC,CASEDQGAFEQFF
TRBV4-1,-,-,TRBJ2-7,17,TGCGCCAGCAGCCAAGCGGCCGCGAACCTAGGGGCCTACGAGCAGTACTTC,CASSQAAANLGAYEQYF
TRBV4-1,TRBD2,-,TRBJ2-5,17,TGCGCCAGCAGCCAAGTCATCCCGGGACTAGTGACTGAGACCCAGTACTTC,CASSQVIPGLVTETQYF
TRBV19,-,few,TRBJ1-5,15,TGTGCCAGTAGTGCGGCCAGACAGGACAATCAGCCCCAGCATTTT,CASSAARQDNQPQHF
TRBV9,TRBD1,-,TRBJ2-2,14,TGTGCCAGCAGCGACCAAGACAGGGCACCGGAGCTGTTTTTT,CASSDQDRAPELFF
TRBV29-1,-,-,TRBJ2-2,11,TGCAGCGTTGACAGGACCGGGGAGCTGTTTTTT,CSVDRTGELFF
TRBV6-5,TRBD1,-,TRBJ2-2,15,TGTGCCAGCAGGGGGACAGGGAAATCGCACGGGGAGCTGTTTTTT,CASRGTGKSHGELFF
TRBV15,TRBD1,once,TRBJ2-1,15,TGTGCCACCAGCAGAGATACAGGGGCCTACAATGAGCAGTTCTTC,CATSRDTGAYNEQFF
TRBV27,TRBD2,-,TRBJ2-7,16,TGTGCCAGCAGTCCGGGAGGGGGGCCCCAGCGGGACGAGCAGTACTTC,CASSPGGGPQRDEQYF
TRBV24-1,-,-,TRBJ2-3,14,TGTGCCACCAGTCCGCGGGAAAGCACAGATACGCAGTATTTT,CATSPRESTDTQYF
TRBV7-6,-,-,TRBJ1-4,11,TGTGCCAGCAGCCCCAACGAAAAACTGTTTTTT,CASSPNEKLFF